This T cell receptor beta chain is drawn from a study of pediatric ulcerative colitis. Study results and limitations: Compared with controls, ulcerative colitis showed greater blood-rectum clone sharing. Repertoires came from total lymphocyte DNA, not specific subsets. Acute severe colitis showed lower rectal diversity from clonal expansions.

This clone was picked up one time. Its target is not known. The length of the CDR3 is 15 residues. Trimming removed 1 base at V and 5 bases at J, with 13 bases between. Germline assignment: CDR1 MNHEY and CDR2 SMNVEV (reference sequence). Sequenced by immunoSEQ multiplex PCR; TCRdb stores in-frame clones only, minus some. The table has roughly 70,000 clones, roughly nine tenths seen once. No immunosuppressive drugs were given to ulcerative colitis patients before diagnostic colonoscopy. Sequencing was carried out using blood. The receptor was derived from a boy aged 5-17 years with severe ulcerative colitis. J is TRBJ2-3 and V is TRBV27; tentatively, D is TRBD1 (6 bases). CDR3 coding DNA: TGTGCCAGCAGTTTATATGGGACACCTCTAGATACGCAGTATTTT. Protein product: CASSLYGTPLDTQYF.